One sample yielded the 13 T cell receptor beta chains listed below, sequenced in a study of glioma-infiltrating T cells after dendritic cell vaccination. Stated time point: after dendritic cell vaccination, including at tumor progression/relapse. Only in-frame clones appear in the TCRdb table, and some are missing; sequencing was by immunoSEQ multiplex PCR. Found here are 99,000 or so clones, 65% to 85% of them singletons; the top ten hold 4.5% to 5.5%. This specimen was blood, taken after dendritic cell vaccination. These receptors were taken from a human donor with glioblastoma.

The CDR3 region has the DNA TGCGCCAGCAGTTCCTACTGGGCGGGACAGGGATACAATGAGCAGTTCTTC. It encodes CASSSYWAGQGYNEQFF. The V call is TRBV10-2, the J call TRBJ2-1; 9 bases fit TRBD1. V gave up 5 bases and J gave up 4 bases; unmatched junction bases: 12. The CDR3 covers 17 residues. The germline V gene has CDR1 WSHSY and CDR2 SAAADI.

This chain joins TRBV30 and TRBJ1-5; D ambiguous. CDR1 GTSNPN and CDR2 SVGIG come from the germline V gene (reference sequence). The CDR3 is 14 amino acids. Trimming took 7 bases from V and 0 from J, leaving 13 bases between them. For the CDR3, the DNA is TGTGCCTTGGGCAGGCGCAATAGCAATCAGCCCCAGCATTTT. Its translation is CALGRRNSNQPQHF.

The chain carries TRBV10-3 and TRBJ1-2; 7 bases line up with TRBD1. With V trimmed by 3 bases and J by 3 bases, 7 bases remained unmatched. There are 15 residues in the CDR3. The germline V gene has CDR1 ENHRY and CDR2 SYGVKD. CDR3 in DNA: TGTGCCATCAGTGACTTTATAACAGGGGACTATGGCTACACCTTC. It specifies CAISDFITGDYGYTF.

The chain couples TRBV19 to TRBJ2-1; 8 bases align to TRBD2. The germline CDR1 and CDR2 sequences are LNHDA and SQIVND (reference sequence). There are 15 residues in the CDR3. Trimming took 7 bases from V and 7 from J; bases not matched to a gene: 12. The CDR3 sequence is CASKEAGAKRNEQFF. The CDR3 bases are TGTGCCAGTAAGGAAGCGGGAGCTAAAAGGAATGAGCAGTTCTTC.

The chain carries TRBV7-2 and TRBJ2-7; D perhaps matches TRBD1 (6 bases). Germline-derived CDR1 and CDR2 are SGHTA and FQGNSA. The CDR3 consists of 16 residues. Trimming left V 3 bases short and J 0 bases short, with 15 bases between. CDR3: CASSLQGSDSSYEQYF. Written as DNA, the CDR3 is TGTGCCAGCAGCTTGCAGGGGTCGGACTCCTCCTACGAGCAGTACTTC.

V gene TRBV15 combines with J gene TRBJ1-1, with no clear D. Trimming took 0 bases from V and 2 from J, leaving 7 bases between them. Per the germline V gene, CDR1 is LNHNV and CDR2 is YYDKDF (reference sequence). This CDR3 spans 14 amino acids. CDR3 protein: CATSRDRGNTEAFF. The CDR3 nucleotides read TGTGCCACCAGCAGAGACCGAGGAAACACTGAAGCTTTCTTT.

CDR3 coding DNA: TGTGCCAGCAGCTTGGCTGCGGGGGGCACAGATACGCAGTATTTT. Its protein product is CASSLAAGGTDTQYF. The chain carries TRBV5-4 and TRBJ2-3; TRBD2 matches at 7 bases. J was trimmed by 1 base and V by 0 bases; bases with no gene match: 2. The CDR3 is 15 amino acids. Germline CDR1 is SGHNT and CDR2 is YYREEE (reference sequence).

The chain has TRBV10-1 and TRBJ2-1; 9 bases line up with TRBD2. J lost 4 bases, V lost 0 bases, and 10 bases had no gene match. Germline V lookup: CDR1 WNHNN, CDR2 SYGVQD (reference sequence). This CDR3 has 18 amino acids. The CDR3 DNA follows: TGCGCCAGCAGTGAGTCTGTAGCGGGAGTTAGGGGTTACAATGAGCAGTTCTTC. The encoded protein is CASSESVAGVRGYNEQFF.

This clone was recorded only once. The chain combines TRBV13 with TRBJ1-4; TRBD1 might be the D (5 bases). Deletions cut 6 bases from V and 10 bases from J, with 12 bases between. Germline values: CDR1 PRHDT, CDR2 FYEKMQ (reference sequence). This CDR3 has 12 residues. The CDR3 region has the DNA TGTGCCAGCAGACAGCAGGGTGGAAAACTGTTTTTT. Translation gives CASRQQGGKLFF.

The chain recombines TRBV7-9 with TRBJ2-7; 9 nucleotides align to TRBD1. The CDR3 spans 14 residues. Germline CDR1 reads SEHNR; CDR2 reads FQNEAQ (reference sequence). Losses at the gene ends were 6 bases for V and 5 bases for J; bases not matched to a gene: 8. The CDR3 DNA is TGTGCCAGCAGGGAACAGGGACAGGGTCACGAGCAGTACTTC. As protein: CASREQGQGHEQYF.

The chain links TRBV28 to TRBJ2-7; 8 bases are shared with TRBD1. The length of the CDR3 is 13 residues. Germline assignment: CDR1 MDHEN and CDR2 SYDVKM. The ends lost 3 bases at V and 3 bases at J; junction bases unmatched: 1. CDR3 coding DNA: TGTGCCAGCAGTTTGACAGGGGTCTACGAGCAGTACTTC. Its translation is CASSLTGVYEQYF.

This sequence joins TRBV6-6 and TRBJ1-1, with D perhaps matching TRBD1 (5 bases). The CDR3 totals 14 residues. Trimming removed 4 bases at V and 1 base at J, with 10 bases between. Germline V CDR1 and CDR2: MNHNY, SVGAGI (reference sequence). CDR3: CASSSQVPNTEAFF. The CDR3 DNA is TGTGCCAGCAGTTCACAGGTTCCGAACACTGAAGCTTTCTTT.

The chain joins TRBV4-2 to TRBJ2-3; D is possibly TRBD1 (5 bases). Germline CDR1 and CDR2: LGHNA and YNFKEQ. V was trimmed by 10 bases and J by 1 base, leaving 6 bases between them. This CDR3 comprises 11 residues. CDR3 nucleotide sequence: TGTGCCATAGGGGGCACAGATACGCAGTATTTT. It yields the protein CAIGGTDTQYF.